This T cell receptor (beta chain) was captured in a study of human T cells and chemical hapten exposure. The V gene lost 3 bases and the J gene lost 1 base, with 9 bases spanning the gap. Germline V gene data show CDR1 as MDHEN and CDR2 as SYDVKM. The CDR3 runs to 15 residues. Unique molecular identifiers were attached to individual cDNA molecules within the library. Original analysis: TCRs per sample had a median of approximately 96,000 and ranged from about 23,224 to 700,000. TCRdb re-called the RACE reads through MiXCR, storing one row per CDR3 protein. The authors' filters were not applied to this entry. The profile shows fewer than 65,000 distinct CDR3 sequences, about 9.4% of them singletons. This clonotype is classed as medium-sized. Documented time point: pre-sensitization, week 0. Indicated treatment: therapeutic diphenylcyclopropenone sensitization with weekly scalp DPC.

This chain joins TRBV28 and TRBJ2-2, with unresolved D. The sequencing used whole blood, collected in connection with sensitization to the hapten diphenylcyclopropenone (DPC). The sequence came from a woman aged 40-49 years with alopecia areata. Some clones in this sample may be carry-over from other donors' samples. This CDR3 is CASSFFQENTGELFF. DNA of the CDR3: TGTGCCAGCAGTTTTTTCCAGGAGAACACCGGGGAGCTGTTTTTT. The whole variable domain, remainder taken from reference TRBV28 and TRBJ2-2, is DVKVTQSSRYLVKRTGEKVFLECVQDMDHENMFWYRQDPGLGLRLIYFSYDVKMKEKGDIPEGYSVSREKKERFSLILESASTNQTSMYLCASSFFQENTGELFFGEGSRLTVL.